The 16 T cell receptor beta chains below all came from one sample that was sequenced in a study of shared clonotypes between healthy human individuals. The method was immunoSEQ multiplex PCR; TCRdb's version includes in-frame clones alone and lacks a portion of them. The sample consists of roughly 110,000 clones, more than 65% of them appearing once. Sequenced sample: memory CD8+ T cells sorted from blood. The subset: CD45RO+ cells pooled with CCR7-negative TemRA cells. These receptors all stem from a woman aged 25-40 years in good health.

Many counts were recorded for this clone. This chain uses TRBV27 with TRBJ2-7; possible D gene TRBD1, 6 bases. This CDR3 spans 14 amino acids. Germline CDR1 reads MNHEY; CDR2 reads SMNVEV (reference sequence). Trimming removed 5 bases from V and 2 bases from J, with 13 bases in between. The CDR3 nucleotides read TGTGCCAGCAGTACCCGAGGGGGTACCTACGAGCAGTACTTC. The encoded protein is CASSTRGGTYEQYF.

A single count supports this clone. The chain uses TRBV19 and TRBJ1-5, with 9 bases matching TRBD1. Trimming took 3 bases from V and 0 from J; bases not matched to a gene: 21. Germline values: CDR1 LNHDA, CDR2 SQIVND (reference sequence). The CDR3 is 22 amino acids. CDR3 coding DNA: TGTGCCAGTAGTATTCGAAGGACAGGGGCTTCTTTTTATTCCTTTAGCAATCAGCCCCAGCATTTT. Translating it yields CASSIRRTGASFYSFSNQPQHF.

The chain has TRBV18 and TRBJ2-5, with D perhaps assigned TRBD1 or TRBD2 (5 bases each). Per germline, CDR1 KGHSH and CDR2 LQKENI. This CDR3 region has 20 residues. The germline V and J ends were trimmed by 6 bases and 1 base, with 30 bases remaining between them. The CDR3 here is CASSPKRELAGPWPQETQYF. DNA for the CDR3: TGTGCCAGCTCGCCTAAGAGGGAACTGGCAGGGCCCTGGCCCCAAGAGACCCAGTACTTC.

V gene TRBV5-4 combines with J gene TRBJ2-7, with 9 nucleotides matching TRBD1. Germline CDR1 reads SGHNT; CDR2 reads YYREEE (reference sequence). The CDR3 runs 16 residues. V lost 0 bases to trimming and J lost 7 bases; unmatched junction nucleotides: 11. In nucleotides, the CDR3 is TGTGCCAGCAGCTTGGTTTGGGACAGGGTGCCGTTAGAGCAGTACTTC. Translated: CASSLVWDRVPLEQYF. The full variable domain, its missing parts supplied by reference TRBV5-4 and TRBJ2-7, is ETGVTQSPTHLIKTRGQQVTLRCSSQSGHNTVSWYQQALGQGPQFIFQYYREEENGRGNFPPRFSGLQFPNYSSELNVNALELDDSALYLCASSLVWDRVPLEQYFGPGTRLTVT.

The gene calls are TRBV10-3 and TRBJ1-4; D uncertain. CDR3 length: 13 residues. The V gene's germline CDR1 is ENHRY and CDR2 SYGVKD. Deletions cut 5 bases from V and 7 bases from J, with 11 bases between. DNA for the CDR3: TGTGCCATCAGTTCCCCTGGACGTGAAAAACTGTTTTTT. This sequence encodes CAISSPGREKLFF.

This chain connects TRBV28 to TRBJ2-6, with no clear D. CDR1 and CDR2 (germline): MDHEN, SYDVKM. The CDR3 extends over 16 amino acids. Deletions cut 7 bases from V and 0 bases from J, with 13 bases between. The CDR3 coding sequence is TGTGCCAGCACCGTAGGAGAAAGCTCTGGGGCCAACGTCCTGACTTTC. This sequence encodes CASTVGESSGANVLTF. Filled out from reference TRBV28 and TRBJ2-6, the complete variable domain reads DVKVTQSSRYLVKRTGEKVFLECVQDMDHENMFWYRQDPGLGLRLIYFSYDVKMKEKGDIPEGYSVSREKKERFSLILESASTNQTSMYLCASTVGESSGANVLTFGAGSRLTVL.

This clone appeared a single time. CDR3 coding DNA: TGTGCCAGCAGTTTTAGAGGGGGGCGTTTAGTCCAGCATTTT. Translating it yields CASSFRGGRLVQHF. This chain uses TRBV27 with TRBJ1-5; TRBD1 is a possible D gene (6 bases). V was shortened by 3 bases and J by 12 bases, with 18 bases between the two germline ends. Germline loops: CDR1 MNHEY, CDR2 SMNVEV (reference sequence). The CDR3 runs 14 residues.

This clone was recorded only once. This may be a read error: a much more frequent sequence differs by one nucleotide. The chain joins TRBV15 to TRBJ1-4; tentatively, D is TRBD1 (6 bases). Germline values: CDR1 LNHNV, CDR2 YYDKDF (reference sequence). The ends were cut back, 1 base at V and 7 bases at J, with 16 bases in the middle. This CDR3 contains 16 residues. The CDR3, as DNA: TGTGCCACCAGCAGAGCGGGGGCCGGAGGGGGTGAAAAACTGTTTTTT. Encoded protein: CATSRAGAGGGEKLFF. Full variable domain (remainder filled in from reference TRBV15 and TRBJ1-4): DAMVIQNPRYQVTQFGKPVTLSCSQTLNHNVMYWYQQKSSQAPKLLFHYYDKDFNNEADTPDNFQSRRPNTSFCFLDIRSPGLGDTAMYLCATSRAGAGGGEKLFFGSGTQLSVL.

In this sample, this clone turned up a few times. This chain connects TRBV5-4 to TRBJ1-1, with TRBD1 matching 9 bases. CDR1 is SGHNT, CDR2 YYREEE, per germline (reference sequence). This CDR3 contains 16 residues. The V gene end was trimmed by 4 bases and the J gene end by 5 bases; junction bases not matched to a gene: 12. This CDR3 reads CASSPDGQGTVTEAFF. The CDR3 nucleotides are TGTGCCAGCAGCCCGGACGGACAGGGGACGGTGACTGAAGCTTTCTTT.

This clone has a single count. The chain links TRBV28 to TRBJ2-5; D possibly corresponds to TRBD2 (5 bases). CDR3 length equals 15 residues. Per germline, CDR1 MDHEN and CDR2 SYDVKM. Deletions cut 3 bases from V and 2 bases from J, with 13 bases between. The CDR3 DNA reads as TGTGCCAGCAGTTTTCGAGGGCTCCTACAAGAGACCCAGTACTTC. Protein sequence: CASSFRGLLQETQYF.

The chain uses TRBV7-2 and TRBJ2-7; 13 bases match TRBD2. Trimming removed 5 bases from V and 2 bases from J; junction bases left unmatched: 3. CDR3 size: 15 residues. CDR1 is SGHTA, CDR2 FQGNSA, per germline. CDR3 nucleotide sequence: TGTGCCAGCAGCCACGGGACTAGCGGGACCTACGAGCAGTACTTC. Protein: CASSHGTSGTYEQYF.

This clone turned up a few times. The V and J genes are TRBV6-5 and TRBJ1-1; D is unresolved. With 1 base removed from V and 4 bases from J, the gap between germline ends came to 7 bases. Germline lookup yields CDR1 MNHEY and CDR2 SVGAGI. CDR3 size: 13 residues. The CDR3, as DNA: TGTGCCAGCAGTTACTGGGTGGGCACTGAAGCTTTCTTT. Encoded protein: CASSYWVGTEAFF.

This chain uses TRBV7-9 with TRBJ1-4; possible D gene TRBD1, 6 bases. V shed 5 bases and J shed 6 bases, with 19 bases lying between them. Germline CDR1 reads SEHNR; CDR2 reads FQNEAQ (reference sequence). The CDR3 runs 16 residues. The CDR3 is CASSATNQGKDEKLFF. Written as DNA, the CDR3 is TGTGCCAGCAGCGCCACAAATCAGGGGAAAGATGAAAAACTGTTTTTT.

The chain joins TRBV28 to TRBJ2-7; D remains unclear. The ends were cut back, 6 bases at V and 2 bases at J, with 20 bases in the middle. The CDR3 consists of 16 residues. Germline V gene data show CDR1 as MDHEN and CDR2 as SYDVKM. CDR3 in DNA: TGTGCCAGCAGCCGCCTTTGGCAGAAGATTCCCTACGAGCAGTACTTC. Residues: CASSRLWQKIPYEQYF.

The genes are TRBV29-1 and TRBJ1-2; TRBD1 aligns across 8 bases. Germline trimming cut 7 bases from V and 5 bases from J; bases unmatched to any gene: 6. The length of the CDR3 is 12 residues. Germline V CDR1 and CDR2: SQVTM, ANQGSEA. CDR3 in amino acids: CSATDRDYGYTF. CDR3 DNA sequence: TGCAGCGCCACGGACAGGGATTATGGCTACACCTTC.

The genes are TRBV6-6 and TRBJ2-7; perhaps TRBD1 as D (6 bases). The CDR3 spans 15 residues. V was pared by 0 bases and J by 2 bases, with 11 bases between. The germline CDR1 and CDR2 sequences are MNHNY and SVGAGI (reference sequence). CDR3 region: CASSYSARGTYEQYF. The CDR3 bases are TGTGCCAGCAGTTACTCGGCCAGGGGAACCTACGAGCAGTACTTC.